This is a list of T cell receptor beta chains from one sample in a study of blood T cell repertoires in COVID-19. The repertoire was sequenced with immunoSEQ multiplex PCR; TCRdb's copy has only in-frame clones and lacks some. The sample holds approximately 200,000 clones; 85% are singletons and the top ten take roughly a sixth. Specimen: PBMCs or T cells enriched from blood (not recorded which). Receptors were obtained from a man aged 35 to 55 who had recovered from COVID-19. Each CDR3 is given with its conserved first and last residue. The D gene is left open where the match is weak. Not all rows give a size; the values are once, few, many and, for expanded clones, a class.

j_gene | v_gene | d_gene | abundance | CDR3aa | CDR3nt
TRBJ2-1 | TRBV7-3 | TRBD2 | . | CASSPQGAGGPRNEQFF | TGTGCCAGCAGCCCTCAAGGAGCGGGAGGGCCGCGAAATGAGCAGTTCTTC
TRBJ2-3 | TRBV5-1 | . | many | CASSFRPSASTDTQYF | TGCGCCAGCAGCTTCCGTCCTAGCGCTAGCACAGATACGCAGTATTTT
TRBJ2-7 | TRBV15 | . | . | CATSSSVSGEQYF | TGTGCCACCAGCAGCAGTGTTTCGGGCGAGCAGTACTTC
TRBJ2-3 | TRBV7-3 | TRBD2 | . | CASSPTSGSGDTQYF | TGTGCCAGCAGCCCGACTAGCGGGAGCGGGGATACGCAGTATTTT
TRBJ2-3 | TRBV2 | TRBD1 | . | CASSEYGTGGGTDTQYF | TGTGCCAGCAGTGAATATGGGACAGGGGGCGGCACAGATACGCAGTATTTT
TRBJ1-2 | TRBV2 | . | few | CASSPQNYGYTF | TGTGCCAGCAGTCCACAGAATTATGGCTACACCTTC
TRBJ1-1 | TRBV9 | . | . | CASSAYGFMNTEAFF | TGTGCCAGCAGCGCTTACGGTTTCATGAACACTGAAGCTTTCTTT
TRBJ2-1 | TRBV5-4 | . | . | CASSLAPPGYEQFF | TGTGCCAGCAGCTTGGCACCCCCCGGGTATGAGCAGTTCTTC
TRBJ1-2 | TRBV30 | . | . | CAWSVRGSYGYTF | TGTGCCTGGAGTGTACGAGGCTCCTATGGCTACACCTTC
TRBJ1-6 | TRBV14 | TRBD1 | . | CASSQLGQGNSPLHF | TGTGCCAGCAGCCAACTTGGACAGGGTAATTCACCCCTCCACTTT
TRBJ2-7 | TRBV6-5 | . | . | CASSRAATGYEQYF | TGTGCCAGTTCCAGGGCAGCGACTGGCTACGAGCAGTACTTC
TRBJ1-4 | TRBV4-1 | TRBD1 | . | CASSQLDRVREKLFF | TGCGCCAGCAGCCAACTGGACAGGGTTAGGGAAAAACTGTTTTTT
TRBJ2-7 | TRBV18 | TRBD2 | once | CASSPTTGVAGGEQYF | TGTGCCAGCTCACCCACAACTGGGGTAGCGGGAGGCGAGCAGTACTTC
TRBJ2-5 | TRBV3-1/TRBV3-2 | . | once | CASSQAREARQETQYF | TGTGCCAGCAGCCAAGCGAGGGAGGCCCGTCAAGAGACCCAGTACTTC
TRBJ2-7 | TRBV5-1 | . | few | CASSYWVGDTSYEQYF | TGCGCCAGCAGTTATTGGGTAGGGGATACCTCCTACGAGCAGTACTTC
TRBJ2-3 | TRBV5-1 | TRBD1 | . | CASSLPTGGTDTQYF | TGCGCCAGCAGCTTGCCGACAGGGGGAACAGATACGCAGTATTTT
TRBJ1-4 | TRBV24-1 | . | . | CATTGTTNEKLFF | TGTGCCACCACCGGGACAACTAATGAAAAACTGTTTTTT
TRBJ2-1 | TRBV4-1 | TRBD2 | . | CASSQDRTRRYNEQFF | TGCGCCAGCAGCCAGGACCGGACTAGACGGTACAATGAGCAGTTCTTC
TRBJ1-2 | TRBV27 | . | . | CASSDMTIPSDGYTF | TGTGCCAGCAGTGATATGACAATTCCAAGTGATGGCTACACCTTC
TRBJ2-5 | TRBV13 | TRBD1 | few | CASSFRTGGLLETQYF | TGTGCCAGCAGCTTCAGAACAGGGGGCTTGTTGGAGACCCAGTACTTC
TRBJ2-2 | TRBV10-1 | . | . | CASRSSGTGELFF | TGCGCCAGCCGGAGTTCGGGCACCGGGGAGCTGTTTTTT
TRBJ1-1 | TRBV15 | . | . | CATSRDGGNIQFRGENTEAFF | TGTGCCACCAGCAGAGATGGAGGGAATATACAGTTCCGGGGGGAAAACACTGAAGCTTTCTTT
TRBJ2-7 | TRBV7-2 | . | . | CASSLSPRVPPYEQYF | TGTGCCAGCAGCTTGTCCCCCAGGGTACCCCCCTACGAGCAGTACTTC
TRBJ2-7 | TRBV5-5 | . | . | CASSLARGSPYEQYF | TGTGCCAGCAGCTTGGCCAGAGGGTCCCCCTACGAGCAGTACTTC
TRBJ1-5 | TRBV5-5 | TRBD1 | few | CASSFGDRGFQPQHF | TGTGCCAGCAGCTTTGGGGACAGGGGGTTTCAGCCCCAGCATTTT
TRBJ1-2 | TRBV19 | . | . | CASSITGIQLSDGYTF | TGTGCCAGTAGTATTACAGGGATTCAGTTAAGTGATGGCTACACCTTC
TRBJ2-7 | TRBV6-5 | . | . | CASPRQSSYEQYF | TGTGCCAGCCCCCGACAGTCCTCCTACGAGCAGTACTTC
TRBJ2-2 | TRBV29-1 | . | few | CSVRQATDTGELFF | TGCAGCGTTAGACAGGCGACGGACACCGGGGAGCTGTTTTTT
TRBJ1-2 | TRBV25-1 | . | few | CASNIPGSDGYTF | TGTGCCAGCAACATCCCAGGGTCGGATGGCTACACCTTC
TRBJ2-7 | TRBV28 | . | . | CASRRGGTVYRGREQYF | TGTGCCAGCCGACGGGGGGGGACAGTCTACCGTGGTCGCGAGCAGTACTTC
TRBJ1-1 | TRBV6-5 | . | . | CASSLRQLNTEAFF | TGTGCCAGCAGTTTAAGACAACTGAACACTGAAGCTTTCTTT
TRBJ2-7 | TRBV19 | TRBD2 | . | CASSIGLAAPYEQYF | TGTGCCAGTAGTATCGGACTAGCGGCCCCCTACGAGCAGTACTTC
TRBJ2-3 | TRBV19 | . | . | CASREGDGSTDTQYF | TGTGCCAGTAGGGAGGGAGACGGTAGCACAGATACGCAGTATTTT
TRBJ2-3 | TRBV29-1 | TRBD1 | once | CSVSGTGDSTDTQYF | TGCAGCGTATCCGGGACAGGAGATAGCACAGATACGCAGTATTTT
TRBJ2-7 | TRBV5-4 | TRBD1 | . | CASRQGRGDEQYF | TGTGCCAGTCGACAGGGAAGAGGAGACGAGCAGTACTTC
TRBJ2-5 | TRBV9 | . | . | CASSVGWAGVQETQYF | TGTGCCAGCAGCGTAGGCTGGGCAGGGGTGCAAGAGACCCAGTACTTC
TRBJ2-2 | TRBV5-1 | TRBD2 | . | CASSLAYGGSGTGELFF | TGCGCCAGCAGCTTGGCCTACGGCGGGAGTGGCACCGGGGAGCTGTTTTTT
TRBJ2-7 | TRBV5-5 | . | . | CASSLQGPTYEQYF | TGTGCCAGCAGCTTGCAGGGGCCCACCTACGAGCAGTACTTC
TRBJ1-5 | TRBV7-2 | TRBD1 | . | CASSIMGQPEPQHF | TGTGCCAGCAGTATAATGGGACAGCCGGAGCCCCAGCATTTT
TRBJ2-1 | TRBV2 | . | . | CASSQTDSSYNEQFF | TGTGCCAGCAGTCAGACAGATTCCTCCTACAATGAGCAGTTCTTC
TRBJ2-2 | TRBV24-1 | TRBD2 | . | CATSDLTSGLAGGNPTGELFF | TGTGCCACCAGTGATCTGACCTCTGGACTAGCGGGAGGGAACCCCACCGGGGAGCTGTTTTTT
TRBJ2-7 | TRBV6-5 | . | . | CASSYEGSREQYF | TGTGCCAGCAGTTACGAGGGAAGCAGGGAGCAGTACTTC
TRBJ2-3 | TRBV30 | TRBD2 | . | CAWSVRSGSWWDTQYF | TGTGCCTGGAGTGTCCGTAGCGGGAGCTGGTGGGATACGCAGTATTTT
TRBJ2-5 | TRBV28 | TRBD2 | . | CASTASGRLETQYF | TGTGCCAGCACCGCTAGCGGGAGACTCGAGACCCAGTACTTC
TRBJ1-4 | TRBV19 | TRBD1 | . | CASSILTGLNEKLFF | TGTGCCAGTAGTATCTTGACAGGGTTAAATGAAAAACTGTTTTTT
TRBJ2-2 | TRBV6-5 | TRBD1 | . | CASEGTANTGELFF | TGTGCCAGTGAAGGGACAGCTAACACCGGGGAGCTGTTTTTT
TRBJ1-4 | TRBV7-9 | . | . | CASSRNEKLFF | TGTGCCAGCAGTAGAAATGAAAAACTGTTTTTT
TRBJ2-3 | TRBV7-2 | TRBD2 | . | CASSRRISGGLGTQYF | TGTGCCAGCAGCCGGCGGATTAGCGGGGGTTTGGGTACGCAGTATTTT
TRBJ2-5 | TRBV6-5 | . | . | CASSVRAGQETQYF | TGTGCCAGCAGCGTTAGGGCGGGACAAGAGACCCAGTACTTC
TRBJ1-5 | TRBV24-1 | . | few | CATSWAGDNQPQHF | TGTGCCACCAGTTGGGCAGGGGATAATCAGCCCCAGCATTTT
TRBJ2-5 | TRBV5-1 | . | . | CASSLRQRETQYF | TGCGCCAGCAGCCTAAGACAGAGGGAGACCCAGTACTTC
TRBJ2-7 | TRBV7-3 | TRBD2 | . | CASSERVGGSYEQYF | TGTGCCAGCAGCGAAAGGGTGGGAGGGTCCTACGAGCAGTACTTC
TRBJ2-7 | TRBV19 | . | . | CASSIRGIEEQYF | TGTGCCAGTAGTATACGAGGGATTGAGGAGCAGTACTTC
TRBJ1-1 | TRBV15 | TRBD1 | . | CATSRGTGLNTEAFF | TGTGCCACCAGCAGAGGGACAGGGCTGAACACTGAAGCTTTCTTT
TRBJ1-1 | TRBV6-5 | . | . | CASIQGGRTEAFF | TGTGCCAGCATCCAGGGTGGGCGGACTGAAGCTTTCTTT
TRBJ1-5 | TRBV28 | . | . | CASKSTGGNQPQHF | TGTGCCAGCAAGTCGACGGGGGGCAATCAGCCCCAGCATTTT
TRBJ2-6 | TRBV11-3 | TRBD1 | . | CASSFLNSGTGVSGANVLTF | TGTGCCAGCAGCTTTTTGAACTCCGGGACAGGGGTCTCTGGGGCCAACGTCCTGACTTTC